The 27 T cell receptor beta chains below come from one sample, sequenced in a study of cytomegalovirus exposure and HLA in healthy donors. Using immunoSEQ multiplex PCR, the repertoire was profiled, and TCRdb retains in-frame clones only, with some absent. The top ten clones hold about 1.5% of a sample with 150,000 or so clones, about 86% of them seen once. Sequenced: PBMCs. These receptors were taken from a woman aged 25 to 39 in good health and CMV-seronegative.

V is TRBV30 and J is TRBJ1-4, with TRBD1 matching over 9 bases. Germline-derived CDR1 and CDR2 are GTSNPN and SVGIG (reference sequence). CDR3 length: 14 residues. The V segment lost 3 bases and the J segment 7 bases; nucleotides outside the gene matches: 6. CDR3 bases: TGTGCCTGGAGCACAGGGGGCGCCAGTGAAAAACTGTTTTTT. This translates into CAWSTGGASEKLFF.

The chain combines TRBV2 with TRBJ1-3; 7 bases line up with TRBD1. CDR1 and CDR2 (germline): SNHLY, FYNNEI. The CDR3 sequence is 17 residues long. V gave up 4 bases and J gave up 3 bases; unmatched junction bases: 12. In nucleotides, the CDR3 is TGTGCCAGCAGTGCCGGGACAGCAGGGTCTTATGGAAACACCATATATTTT. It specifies CASSAGTAGSYGNTIYF.

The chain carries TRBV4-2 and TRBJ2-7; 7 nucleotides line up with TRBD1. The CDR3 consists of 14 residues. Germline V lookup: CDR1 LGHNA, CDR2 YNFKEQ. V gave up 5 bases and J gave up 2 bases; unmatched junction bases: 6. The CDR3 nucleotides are TGTGCCAGCAGCTCGACAGGGCCGCCCTACGAGCAGTACTTC. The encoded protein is CASSSTGPPYEQYF.

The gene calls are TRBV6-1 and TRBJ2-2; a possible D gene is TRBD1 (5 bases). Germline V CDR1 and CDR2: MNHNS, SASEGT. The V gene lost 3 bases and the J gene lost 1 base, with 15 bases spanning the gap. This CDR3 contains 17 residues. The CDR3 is CASSEIRAPRNTGELFF. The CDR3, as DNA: TGTGCCAGCAGTGAGATCAGGGCCCCCAGGAACACCGGGGAGCTGTTTTTT.

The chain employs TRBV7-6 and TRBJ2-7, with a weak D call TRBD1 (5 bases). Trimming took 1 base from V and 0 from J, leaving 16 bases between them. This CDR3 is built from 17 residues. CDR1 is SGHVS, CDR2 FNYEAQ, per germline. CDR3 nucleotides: TGTGCCAGCAGCTTAGACCCATCGCAGGGAACCTCCTACGAGCAGTACTTC. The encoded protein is CASSLDPSQGTSYEQYF.

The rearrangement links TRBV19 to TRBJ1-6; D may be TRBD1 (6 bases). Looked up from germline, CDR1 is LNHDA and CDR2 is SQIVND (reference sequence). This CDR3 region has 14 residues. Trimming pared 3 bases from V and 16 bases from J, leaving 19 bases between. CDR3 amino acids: CASSIFRGKILLHF. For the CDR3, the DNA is TGTGCCAGTAGTATTTTCAGGGGAAAGATTCTGCTCCACTTT.

DNA for the CDR3: TGTGCCAGCAGCTCCCTCCAGGTTGAGACAGCCCTTTATGGCTACACCTTC. Protein product: CASSSLQVETALYGYTF. The chain employs TRBV7-2 and TRBJ1-2; D may be TRBD1 (5 bases). The germline V gene has CDR1 SGHTA and CDR2 FQGNSA. V was clipped by 4 bases and J by 5 bases, with 23 bases between them. This CDR3 is built from 17 residues.

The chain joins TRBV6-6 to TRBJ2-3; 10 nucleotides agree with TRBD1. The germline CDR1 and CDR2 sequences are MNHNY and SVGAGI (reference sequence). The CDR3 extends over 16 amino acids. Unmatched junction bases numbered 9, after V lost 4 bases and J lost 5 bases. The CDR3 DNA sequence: TGTGCCAGCAGTTTCAGCGACAGGGGGCGGTTAGATACGCAGTATTTT. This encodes CASSFSDRGRLDTQYF.

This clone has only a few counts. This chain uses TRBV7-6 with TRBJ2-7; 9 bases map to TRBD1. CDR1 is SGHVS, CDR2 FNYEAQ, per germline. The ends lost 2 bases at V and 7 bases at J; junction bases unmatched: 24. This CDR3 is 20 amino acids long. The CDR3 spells CASSLYGGTGRITGHGEQYF. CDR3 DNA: TGTGCCAGCAGCTTATACGGAGGGACAGGGAGGATTACAGGGCACGGGGAGCAGTACTTC.

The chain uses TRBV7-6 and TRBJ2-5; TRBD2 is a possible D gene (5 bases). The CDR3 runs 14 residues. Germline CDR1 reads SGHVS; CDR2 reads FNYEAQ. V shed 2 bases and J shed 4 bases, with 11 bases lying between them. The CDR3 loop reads CASSLPGVGETQYF. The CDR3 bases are TGTGCCAGCAGCTTACCCGGGGTCGGAGAGACCCAGTACTTC. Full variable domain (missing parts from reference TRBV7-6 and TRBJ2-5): GAGVSQSPRYKVTKRGQDVALRCDPISGHVSLYWYRQALGQGPEFLTYFNYEAQQDKSGLPNDRFSAERPEGSISTLTIQRTEQRDSAMYRCASSLPGVGETQYFGPGTRLLVL.

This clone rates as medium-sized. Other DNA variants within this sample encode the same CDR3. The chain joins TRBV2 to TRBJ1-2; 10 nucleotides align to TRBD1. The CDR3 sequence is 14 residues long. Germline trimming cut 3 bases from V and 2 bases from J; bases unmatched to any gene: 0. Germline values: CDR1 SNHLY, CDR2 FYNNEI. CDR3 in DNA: TGTGCCAGCAGTGAGGACAGGGGGAACTATGGCTACACCTTC. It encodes CASSEDRGNYGYTF.

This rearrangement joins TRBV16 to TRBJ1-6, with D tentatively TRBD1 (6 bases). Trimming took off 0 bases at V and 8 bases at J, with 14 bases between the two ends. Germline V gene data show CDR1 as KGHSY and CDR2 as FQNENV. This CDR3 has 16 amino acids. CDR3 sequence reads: CASSQSSRGRDSPLHF. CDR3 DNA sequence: TGTGCCAGCAGCCAATCGAGCAGGGGCAGGGATTCACCCCTCCACTTT.

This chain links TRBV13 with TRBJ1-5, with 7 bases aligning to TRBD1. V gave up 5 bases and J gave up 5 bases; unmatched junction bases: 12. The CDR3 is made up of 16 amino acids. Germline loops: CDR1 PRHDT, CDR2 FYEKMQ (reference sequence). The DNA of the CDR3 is TGTGCCAGCAGCCAAGGGGGCAGACTGGGGGATCAGCCCCAGCATTTT. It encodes CASSQGGRLGDQPQHF.

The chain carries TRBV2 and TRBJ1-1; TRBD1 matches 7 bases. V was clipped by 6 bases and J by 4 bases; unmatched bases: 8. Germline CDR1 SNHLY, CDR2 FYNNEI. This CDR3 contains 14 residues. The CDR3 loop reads CASRLTGSGTEAFF. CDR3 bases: TGTGCCAGCAGGCTGACAGGGTCAGGCACTGAAGCTTTCTTT.

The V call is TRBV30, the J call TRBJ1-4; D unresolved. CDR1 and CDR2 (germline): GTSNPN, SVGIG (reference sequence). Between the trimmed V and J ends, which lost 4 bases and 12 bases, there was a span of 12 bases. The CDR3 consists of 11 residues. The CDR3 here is CAWKPSTQLFF. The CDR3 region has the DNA TGTGCCTGGAAACCCTCTACCCAACTGTTTTTT.

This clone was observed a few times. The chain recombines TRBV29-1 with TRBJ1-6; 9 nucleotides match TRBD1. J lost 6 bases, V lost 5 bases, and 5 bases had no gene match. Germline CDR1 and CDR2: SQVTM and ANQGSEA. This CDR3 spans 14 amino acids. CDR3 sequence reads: CSVQGQGSNSPLHF. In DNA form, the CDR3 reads TGCAGCGTTCAAGGACAGGGGAGTAATTCACCCCTCCACTTT.

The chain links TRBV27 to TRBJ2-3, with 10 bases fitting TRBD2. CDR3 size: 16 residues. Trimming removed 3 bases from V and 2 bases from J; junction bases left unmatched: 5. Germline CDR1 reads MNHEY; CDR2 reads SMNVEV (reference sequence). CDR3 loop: CASSFQSGGATDTQYF. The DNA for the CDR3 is TGTGCCAGCAGTTTCCAAAGCGGGGGGGCCACAGATACGCAGTATTTT.

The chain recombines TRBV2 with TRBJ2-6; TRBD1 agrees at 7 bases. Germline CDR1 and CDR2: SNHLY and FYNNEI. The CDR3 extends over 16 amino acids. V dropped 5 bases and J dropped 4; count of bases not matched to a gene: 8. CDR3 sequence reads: CASSKGQPRGANVLTF. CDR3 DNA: TGTGCCAGCAGTAAGGGACAGCCCAGGGGGGCCAACGTCCTGACTTTC. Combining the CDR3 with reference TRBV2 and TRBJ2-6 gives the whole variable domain EPEVTQTPSHQVTQMGQEVILRCVPISNHLYFYWYRQILGQKVEFLVSFYNNEISEKSEIFDDQFSVERPDGSNFTLKIRSTKLEDSAMYFCASSKGQPRGANVLTFGAGSRLTVL.

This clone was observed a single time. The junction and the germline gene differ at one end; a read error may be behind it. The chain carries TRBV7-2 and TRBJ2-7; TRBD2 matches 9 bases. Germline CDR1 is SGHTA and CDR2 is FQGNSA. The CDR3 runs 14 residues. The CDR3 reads CASSPRETSGPSSF. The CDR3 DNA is TGTGCCAGCAGCCCCCGGGAAACTAGCGGGCCGTCGAGCTTC.

CDR3 sequence: CASSYGQGSTEAFF. The CDR3 DNA sequence: TGTGCCAGCAGCTACGGACAGGGGTCCACTGAAGCTTTCTTT. V usage is TRBV7-9 and J usage is TRBJ1-1, with 9 bases that match TRBD1. The CDR3 extends over 14 amino acids. CDR1 is SEHNR, CDR2 FQNEAQ, per germline (reference sequence). The V and J ends lost 4 bases and 4 bases, in that order; junction bases with no gene match: 4.

This chain's CDR3 is CASSISSTNTEAFF. The CDR3 nucleotides are TGTGCCAGTAGTATTTCATCTACGAACACTGAAGCTTTCTTT. V usage is TRBV19 and J usage is TRBJ1-1; D remains unclear. CDR1 is LNHDA and CDR2 is SQIVND in the germline V gene (reference sequence). V dropped 3 bases and J dropped 1 base, with 9 bases sitting between them. This CDR3 has 14 amino acids.

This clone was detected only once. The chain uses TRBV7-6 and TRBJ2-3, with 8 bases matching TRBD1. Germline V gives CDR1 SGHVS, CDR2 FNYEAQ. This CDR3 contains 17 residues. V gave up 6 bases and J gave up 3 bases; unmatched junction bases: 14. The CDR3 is CASSSLTGGGLTDTQYF. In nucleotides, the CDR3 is TGTGCCAGCAGTTCACTAACAGGGGGAGGATTAACAGATACGCAGTATTTT.

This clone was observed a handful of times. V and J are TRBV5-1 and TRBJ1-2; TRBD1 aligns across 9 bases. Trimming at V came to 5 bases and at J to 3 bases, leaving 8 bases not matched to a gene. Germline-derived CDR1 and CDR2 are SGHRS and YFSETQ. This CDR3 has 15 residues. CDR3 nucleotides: TGCGCCAGCAGTACCGGGACAGGGTTTGACTATGGCTACACCTTC. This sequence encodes CASSTGTGFDYGYTF.

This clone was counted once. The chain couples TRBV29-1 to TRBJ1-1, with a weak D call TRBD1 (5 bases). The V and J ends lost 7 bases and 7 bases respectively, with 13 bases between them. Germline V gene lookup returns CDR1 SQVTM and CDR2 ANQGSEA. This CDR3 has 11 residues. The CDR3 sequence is CSAGGFREAFF. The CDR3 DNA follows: TGCAGCGCCGGGGGTTTTCGTGAAGCTTTCTTT.

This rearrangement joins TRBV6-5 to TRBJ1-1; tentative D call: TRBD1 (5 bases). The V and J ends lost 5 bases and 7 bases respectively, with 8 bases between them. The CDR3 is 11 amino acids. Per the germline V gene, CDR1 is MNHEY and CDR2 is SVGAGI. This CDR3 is CASSRGGEAFF. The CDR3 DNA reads TGTGCCAGCAGTCGGGGGGGTGAAGCTTTCTTT.

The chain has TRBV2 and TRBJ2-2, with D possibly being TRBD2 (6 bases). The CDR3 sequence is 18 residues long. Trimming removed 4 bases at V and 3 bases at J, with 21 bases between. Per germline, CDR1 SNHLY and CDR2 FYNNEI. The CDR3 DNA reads TGTGCCAGCAGTGGGTCCCGGGACTTAGGAGGGTACACCGGGGAGCTGTTTTTT. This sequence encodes CASSGSRDLGGYTGELFF.

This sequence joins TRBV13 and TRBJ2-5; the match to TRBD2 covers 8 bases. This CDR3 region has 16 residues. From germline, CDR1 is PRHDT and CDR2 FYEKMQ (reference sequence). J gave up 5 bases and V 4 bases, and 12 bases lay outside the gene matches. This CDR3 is CASSSTRGGRWETQYF. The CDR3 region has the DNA TGTGCCAGCAGCTCCACTCGGGGGGGCCGTTGGGAGACCCAGTACTTC.